This T cell receptor (beta chain) was sequenced during a study of shared clonotypes between healthy human individuals. There are 16 residues in the CDR3. Trimming left V 1 base short and J 0 bases short, with 10 bases between. The germline V gene encodes CDR1 GTSNPN and CDR2 SVGIG (reference sequence). CD45RO-negative, CCR7-positively selected cells formed the naive CD8 fraction, excluding terminally differentiated effector memory CD45RA+ cells. Notes on the study in general: Of the naive CD4 clonotypes, roughly 5% were shared across a few donors.

This table comes from immunoSEQ multiplex PCR, and its TCRdb copy is limited to in-frame clones, with some not included. The table lists approximately 2,000,000 clones, 93% of them singletons. A remark on this clone: The antigen is undetermined.

This receptor was identified in a man between 18 and 35 years old in good health. Some clones in this sample may be carry-over from other donors' samples. This chain joins TRBV30 and TRBJ1-6; D might be TRBD1 (5 bases). The material sequenced was naive CD8+ T cells from PBMCs. The CDR3 DNA is TGTGCCTGGAGTGCAGGGATTCGCTCCTATAATTCACCCCTCCACTTT. The encoded protein is CAWSAGIRSYNSPLHF.